These T cell receptor beta chains were read from a single sample in a study of T cell repertoires in cytomegalovirus infection. For these receptors, no antigen is known. TCRdb re-derived calls from the reads in MiXCR, one entry per CDR3 protein. The sample includes some 270,000 distinct CDR3 sequences, 22% of them seen just once. The specimen comprised cultured PBMCs, sampled from culture after CMV antigen stimulation. The source of these receptors is a human donor in good health (CMV status not recorded). Some clones in this sample may be carry-over from other donors' samples. CDR3s leave out the opening cysteine and the closing phenylalanine or tryptophan. The order of the fields is CDR3 length, J gene, V gene, clone size, CDR3 protein. Clone sizes are given selectively: once, few, many, or a class where the clone is expanded.

len: 11
j_gene: TRBJ2-2
v_gene: TRBV20-1
abundance: .
CDR3aa: SARIPGIGELF

len: 12
j_gene: TRBJ2-7
v_gene: TRBV10-3
abundance: .
CDR3aa: AISITGGTYEQY

len: 11
j_gene: TRBJ1-6
v_gene: TRBV2
abundance: few
CDR3aa: ASSRTADSPLH

len: 16
j_gene: TRBJ2-6
v_gene: TRBV10-3
abundance: .
CDR3aa: AIPRDRERVSGANVLT

len: 11
j_gene: TRBJ1-2
v_gene: TRBV7-6
abundance: .
CDR3aa: ASSPRERRGYT

len: 12
j_gene: TRBJ2-2
v_gene: TRBV2
abundance: .
CDR3aa: ASMGGKNTGELF

len: 11
j_gene: TRBJ2-1
v_gene: TRBV2
abundance: .
CDR3aa: ASSGEYVNEQF

len: 13
j_gene: TRBJ2-1
v_gene: TRBV5-1
abundance: .
CDR3aa: ASTETLSSYNEQF

len: 11
j_gene: TRBJ1-5
v_gene: TRBV11-2
abundance: few
CDR3aa: ASSLEVGQPQH

len: 12
j_gene: TRBJ1-2
v_gene: TRBV7-9
abundance: .
CDR3aa: ASSLGMASYGYT

len: 16
j_gene: TRBJ1-1
v_gene: TRBV18
abundance: many
CDR3aa: ASSLTSTGAGMNTEAF

len: 13
j_gene: TRBJ1-5
v_gene: TRBV6-6
abundance: .
CDR3aa: ASRRTGEGNQPQH

len: 10
j_gene: TRBJ2-2
v_gene: TRBV6-5
abundance: few
CDR3aa: ASSYSTGELF

len: 14
j_gene: TRBJ2-7
v_gene: TRBV27
abundance: .
CDR3aa: ASSFPGLAGKYEQY

len: 13
j_gene: TRBJ2-3
v_gene: TRBV7-2
abundance: many
CDR3aa: ASSSSRVSTDTQY

len: 14
j_gene: TRBJ2-5
v_gene: TRBV11-3
abundance: few
CDR3aa: ASSLDRSNLQETQY

len: 14
j_gene: TRBJ1-4
v_gene: TRBV4-3
abundance: .
CDR3aa: ASSQDRGERDEKLF

len: 13
j_gene: TRBJ1-3
v_gene: TRBV18
abundance: .
CDR3aa: ASSISRGTGNTIY

len: 11
j_gene: TRBJ2-7
v_gene: TRBV7-2
abundance: .
CDR3aa: ASSLSEGSEQY

len: 12
j_gene: TRBJ2-5
v_gene: TRBV30
abundance: .
CDR3aa: AWSEGSAKETQY

len: 14
j_gene: TRBJ2-7
v_gene: TRBV4-1
abundance: many
CDR3aa: ASSQSGTSGSYEQY

len: 14
j_gene: TRBJ2-3
v_gene: TRBV25-1
abundance: many
CDR3aa: ASSEDLPAAADTQY

len: 11
j_gene: TRBJ2-2
v_gene: TRBV12-3/TRBV12-4
abundance: many
CDR3aa: ASNPMGPGELF

len: 13
j_gene: TRBJ2-1
v_gene: TRBV3-1
abundance: .
CDR3aa: ASSQVSGSMNEQF

len: 9
j_gene: TRBJ1-1
v_gene: TRBV29-1
abundance: .
CDR3aa: SADKNTEAF

len: 11
j_gene: TRBJ2-7
v_gene: TRBV10-3
abundance: many
CDR3aa: AISESPGQVEY

len: 13
j_gene: TRBJ2-6
v_gene: TRBV9
abundance: many
CDR3aa: ASSLSNSGANVLT

len: 12
j_gene: TRBJ2-3
v_gene: TRBV6-2/TRBV6-3
abundance: few
CDR3aa: ASSYQLAVDTQY

len: 14
j_gene: TRBJ2-3
v_gene: TRBV7-3
abundance: .
CDR3aa: ASSPDFGLGTDTQY

len: 10
j_gene: TRBJ1-4
v_gene: TRBV28
abundance: .
CDR3aa: ASSFGTGGAV

len: 10
j_gene: TRBJ2-2
v_gene: TRBV4-1
abundance: .
CDR3aa: ASSHIGGELF

len: 13
j_gene: TRBJ1-3
v_gene: TRBV6-1
abundance: few
CDR3aa: ASSVRQGGGNTIY

len: 12
j_gene: TRBJ2-1
v_gene: TRBV6-2/TRBV6-3
abundance: .
CDR3aa: ASRQTNSYNEQF

len: 10
j_gene: TRBJ1-1
v_gene: TRBV29-1
abundance: once
CDR3aa: SVVGGRPEAF

len: 15
j_gene: TRBJ2-2
v_gene: TRBV7-2
abundance: .
CDR3aa: ASSLRVGRRANGELF

len: 13
j_gene: TRBJ1-2
v_gene: TRBV6-2/TRBV6-3
abundance: .
CDR3aa: ASSSGRQGNYGYT

len: 13
j_gene: TRBJ1-3
v_gene: TRBV4-1
abundance: .
CDR3aa: ASSQDPGVMDTIY

len: 11
j_gene: TRBJ2-3
v_gene: TRBV4-2
abundance: .
CDR3aa: ASSVDPTDTQY